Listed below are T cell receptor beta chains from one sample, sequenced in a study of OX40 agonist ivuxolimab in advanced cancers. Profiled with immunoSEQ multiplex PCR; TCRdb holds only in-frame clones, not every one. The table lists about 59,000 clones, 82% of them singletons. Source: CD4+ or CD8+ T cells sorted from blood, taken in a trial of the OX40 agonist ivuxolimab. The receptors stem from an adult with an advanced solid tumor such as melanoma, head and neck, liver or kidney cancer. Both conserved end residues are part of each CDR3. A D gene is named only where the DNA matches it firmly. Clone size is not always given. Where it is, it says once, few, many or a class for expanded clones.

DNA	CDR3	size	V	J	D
TGTGCCTGGGCGTTGTCAGTCCGCGGGAATTCACCCCTCCACTTT	CAWALSVRGNSPLHF	-	TRBV30	TRBJ1-6	-
TGTGCCAGCAGTGAAGTGGCAGGGGGAGAGACCCAGTACTTC	CASSEVAGGETQYF	-	TRBV2	TRBJ2-5	TRBD1
TGCGCCAGCAGCCTGGGACGCCTCGCCGGAAACACCATATATTTT	CASSLGRLAGNTIYF	-	TRBV5-1	TRBJ1-3	-
TGTGCCAGCAGCCAGGGAAGGCGGAATGAAAAACTGTTTTTT	CASSQGRRNEKLFF	-	TRBV7-9	TRBJ1-4	-
TGTGCCAGCAGTGATACAGAGATTAATCAGCCCCAGCATTTT	CASSDTEINQPQHF	few	TRBV2	TRBJ1-5	-
TGTGCCAGCAGTCCCCCGGGACAGGGCTACTATGGCTACACCTTC	CASSPPGQGYYGYTF	-	TRBV28	TRBJ1-2	TRBD1
TGTGCCAGCAGCCATCTCCCGGAAGGACAGGCTGCATATTCTGGCTACACCTTC	CASSHLPEGQAAYSGYTF	-	TRBV4-2	TRBJ1-2	TRBD1
TGTGCCAGTAGTCCTCATGGTCTACGTAGGGCTGAGCAGTTCTTC	CASSPHGLRRAEQFF	-	TRBV19	TRBJ2-1	-
TGTGCCAGCAAGGACGGAGGTGCAGGAGATACGCAGTATTTT	CASKDGGAGDTQYF	-	TRBV28	TRBJ2-3	-
TGCAGTGCTAAGGTCAGTGAGCAGTTCTTC	CSAKVSEQFF	-	TRBV20-1	TRBJ2-1	-
TGCGCCAGCAGAAAGACAGACCTGAACACTGAAGCTTTCTTT	CASRKTDLNTEAFF	-	TRBV5-1	TRBJ1-1	-
TGTGCCAGCAGTTTACGCAGCGGGGAAGAGACCCAGTACTTC	CASSLRSGEETQYF	once	TRBV27	TRBJ2-5	TRBD2
TGTGCCAGCAGCTCCGGTGCTAATGAAAAACTGTTTTTT	CASSSGANEKLFF	-	TRBV28	TRBJ1-4	-
TGTGCCAGTAGAATTGGGGATACGCAGTATTTT	CASRIGDTQYF	-	TRBV19	TRBJ2-3	-
TGTGCCAGCAGTCATCGGGCTACCTCCTACGAGCAGTACTTC	CASSHRATSYEQYF	-	TRBV11-1	TRBJ2-7	-
TGCGCCAGCAGCCAAGGGGCCGGGGGATCAGCTAACTATGGCTACACCTTC	CASSQGAGGSANYGYTF	-	TRBV4-1	TRBJ1-2	-
TGTGCCAGCAGCTGGGGGACCCTGGGAAGCACAGATACGCAGTATTTT	CASSWGTLGSTDTQYF	-	TRBV5-4	TRBJ2-3	-
TGTGCCAGCAGCGCCGGGACGGAAAACATTCAGTACTTC	CASSAGTENIQYF	-	TRBV7-2	TRBJ2-4	-
TGTGCCAGCAGTGAATTAGAGACAAGGAGCTTC	CASSELETRSF	-	TRBV6-5	TRBJ2-7	-
TGTGCCAGCCCATCGATAGTGAACACTGAAGCTTTCTTT	CASPSIVNTEAFF	few	TRBV19	TRBJ1-1	-
TGTGCCACCGGGACTTCCACCGGGGAGCTGTTTTTT	CATGTSTGELFF	-	TRBV10-3	TRBJ2-2	-
TGTGCCAGCAGGTCAACAGAGAACACTGAAGCTTTCTTT	CASRSTENTEAFF	-	TRBV27	TRBJ1-1	-
TGCGCCAGCAGCTTGGTCCCCAATCAGCCCCAGCATTTT	CASSLVPNQPQHF	-	TRBV5-1	TRBJ1-5	-
TGTGCCAGTAGTATTGTACTAGCGCCCTCCTACGAGCAGTACTTC	CASSIVLAPSYEQYF	-	TRBV19	TRBJ2-7	TRBD2
TGTGCCAGCAGTGGGGGAATCGGTGGCTACACCTTC	CASSGGIGGYTF	few	TRBV6-1	TRBJ1-2	-
TGTGCCAGCAGCTTAACACCCACTAGTACCGGGGAGCTGTTTTTT	CASSLTPTSTGELFF	-	TRBV11-3	TRBJ2-2	-
TGTGCCTGCGGGGACAGTCCTAACTATGGCTACACCTTC	CACGDSPNYGYTF	-	TRBV10-3	TRBJ1-2	TRBD1
TGTGCCAGCAGCTTAGCGCACCTGCCACCGGCAGATACGCAGTATTTT	CASSLAHLPPADTQYF	-	TRBV7-2	TRBJ2-3	-
TGTGCCAGCAGCTTCTCCCGGGGGCGGGAGCAGTACTTC	CASSFSRGREQYF	-	TRBV7-9	TRBJ2-7	-
TGCAGCGTTGAAGGGGACAGCGGTGGCTACACCTTC	CSVEGDSGGYTF	-	TRBV29-1	TRBJ1-2	TRBD1
TGTGCCAGCAGCCCAGGGACCTACAATCAGCCCCAGCATTTT	CASSPGTYNQPQHF	-	TRBV7-8	TRBJ1-5	-
TGTGCCAGCAGTACACAGGGGGTTTCCTACGAGCAGTACTTC	CASSTQGVSYEQYF	-	TRBV6-1	TRBJ2-7	TRBD1
TGTGCCAGCAGGGGGCTAGCGGGTCGGAGGGGAATGAACAATGAGCAGTTCTTC	CASRGLAGRRGMNNEQFF	-	TRBV27	TRBJ2-1	TRBD2
TGTGCCAGCAGCACCGGGGGCACAGATACGCAGTATTTT	CASSTGGTDTQYF	-	TRBV7-8	TRBJ2-3	-
TGTGCCAGCAGCCCCGACAGGGGACAGCCCCAGCATTTT	CASSPDRGQPQHF	-	TRBV6-5	TRBJ1-5	TRBD1
TGTGCCAGCAGTTCATCCAGGGGGCGCACAGATACGCAGTATTTT	CASSSSRGRTDTQYF	-	TRBV6-6	TRBJ2-3	TRBD1
TGTGCCAGCAGACCTACTACAGGGAACTATGGCTACACCTTC	CASRPTTGNYGYTF	-	TRBV4-2	TRBJ1-2	-
TGTGCCAGCGCGACGGGGGGCACAGATACGCAGTATTTT	CASATGGTDTQYF	-	TRBV7-8	TRBJ2-3	-
TGTGCCAGCAGTGAAGATCAGCGGGGGGGTGGTGAGCAGTACTTC	CASSEDQRGGGEQYF	-	TRBV6-1	TRBJ2-7	TRBD2
TGTGCCAGCAGTTTAGCCAGGCTGAAACTGTTTTTT	CASSLARLKLFF	-	TRBV28	TRBJ1-4	-
TGTGCCAGCAGCCCGGTCCAGGTGACGAACTATGGCTACACCTTC	CASSPVQVTNYGYTF	-	TRBV5-4	TRBJ1-2	-
TGTGCCACAACCCGGCGCCTAGCGGGAGCAGATACGCAGTATTTT	CATTRRLAGADTQYF	-	TRBV15	TRBJ2-3	TRBD2
TGTGCCAGCAGTGAACTAGCGGGAGCAGGCGATGAGCAGTTCTTC	CASSELAGAGDEQFF	-	TRBV6-1	TRBJ2-1	TRBD2
TGTGCCAGCTCACTTGCCTCCGGGACAGGGACATACAATGAGCAGTTCTTC	CASSLASGTGTYNEQFF	few	TRBV18	TRBJ2-1	TRBD1
TGTGCCAGCAGCTCCATCTCAGGGGCCAACGTCCTGACTTTC	CASSSISGANVLTF	-	TRBV7-9	TRBJ2-6	-
TGCAGCGTTGGGCGGGGATGGGACACTGAAGCTTTCTTT	CSVGRGWDTEAFF	-	TRBV29-1	TRBJ1-1	-
TGTGCCGCCGAGACTAGCGGGCGTAACGAGCAGTTCTTC	CAAETSGRNEQFF	-	TRBV10-3	TRBJ2-1	TRBD2
TGTGCCAGCAGCTTAGGACGTAATAGTAGGGAGCTGCAAGAGACCCAGTACTTC	CASSLGRNSRELQETQYF	-	TRBV7-9	TRBJ2-5	-
TGTGCCTGGAGGGGCGGGAACTCCTACAATGAGCAGTTCTTC	CAWRGGNSYNEQFF	-	TRBV30	TRBJ2-1	-
TGCGCCAGCAGCTACCGCCCTAGCGGGAGGACTAGCACAGATACGCAGTATTTT	CASSYRPSGRTSTDTQYF	once	TRBV5-1	TRBJ2-3	TRBD2
TGTGCCAGCAGGCTTCCGGGGACGCAGGGGGAGCAGTACTTC	CASRLPGTQGEQYF	once	TRBV6-6	TRBJ2-7	-
TGTGCCAGCAGTTCCTATACAGGGGGCGGGTTTCCCGGGGAGCTGTTTTTT	CASSSYTGGGFPGELFF	-	TRBV28	TRBJ2-2	TRBD1
TGTGCCAGCAGCTTGGGCAGGGGAGGCACCGGGGAGCTGTTTTTT	CASSLGRGGTGELFF	-	TRBV5-4	TRBJ2-2	-
TGTGCCAGTAGTATCTGGGGTGGCGAGCAGTTCTTC	CASSIWGGEQFF	-	TRBV19	TRBJ2-1	-